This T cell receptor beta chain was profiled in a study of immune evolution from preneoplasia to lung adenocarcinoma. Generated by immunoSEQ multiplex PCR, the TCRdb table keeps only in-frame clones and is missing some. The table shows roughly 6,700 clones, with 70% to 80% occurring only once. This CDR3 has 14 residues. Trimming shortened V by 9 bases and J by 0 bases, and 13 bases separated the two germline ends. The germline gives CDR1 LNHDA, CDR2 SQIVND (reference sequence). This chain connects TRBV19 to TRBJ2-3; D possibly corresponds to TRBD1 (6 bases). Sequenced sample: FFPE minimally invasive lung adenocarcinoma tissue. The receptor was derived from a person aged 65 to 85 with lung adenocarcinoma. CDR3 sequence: CASKQGVSTDTQYF. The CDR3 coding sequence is TGTGCCAGCAAACAGGGTGTTAGCACAGATACGCAGTATTTT.